The next 14 T cell receptor beta chains were all read from a single sample in a study of low-dose radiotherapy and immunotherapy resistance in tumors. TRAV- and TRBV-specific primers primed first-strand cDNA, covering alpha and beta chains. For amplifying TCRs, the PCR ran for approximately 18 cycles with Phusion, which was used together with a constant-region primer and the adapter on the V primers. Each CDR3 protein gets one entry after TCRdb re-called the reads with MiXCR. The sample has around 80,000 distinct CDR3 sequences, less than 20% seen once. As for time point: after trial treatment. Treatment specified: LDRT plus nivolumab, ipilimumab, low-dose cyclophosphamide and aspirin (RACIN trial). The sequencing used PBMCs, collected after low-dose radiotherapy plus immunotherapy. Every receptor here comes from a male donor with prostate cancer.

Comment on this clonotype: It is unclear where the CDR3 begins or ends on the DNA, so no DNA is shown, and the CDR3 is as TCRdb lists it. The J gene is TRBJ2-2, the V gene TRBV19; the table's TRBD1 call for D was not verified on the DNA. Including both end residues, the CDR3 is 17 amino acids long. Germline V gene sequence: CDR1 LNHDA, CDR2 SQIVND (reference sequence). CDR3: CASSPSTGLNTGELFFF.

The table lists this clonotype with many counts. The J gene is TRBJ2-7, the V gene TRBV11-2; D might be TRBD1 (5 bases). Deletions cut 4 bases from V and 0 bases from J, with 16 bases between. Germline CDR1 is SGHAT and CDR2 is FQNNGV. The CDR3 extends over 16 amino acids. The CDR3 DNA reads as TGTGCCAGCAGCTCCACAGGCCAGGGCTTCTCCTACGAGCAGTACTTC. Translation gives CASSSTGQGFSYEQYF. Using reference TRBV11-2 and TRBJ2-7 for the parts outside the CDR3, the full variable domain is EAGVAQSPRYKIIEKRQSVAFWCNPISGHATLYWYQQILGQGPKLLIQFQNNGVVDDSQLPKDRFSAERLKGVDSTLKIQPAKLEDSAVYLCASSSTGQGFSYEQYFGPGTRLTVT.

As regards this clonotype: A far larger clone differs by one base, so this is likely a read error. V usage is TRBV9 and J usage is TRBJ2-1, with 8 positions matching TRBD1. V was clipped by 3 bases and J by 6 bases; unmatched bases: 5. The CDR3 has 14 amino acids. The germline gives CDR1 SGDLS, CDR2 YYNGEE. CDR3 bases: TGTGCCAGCAGCGACAGGGGGAGTCCCAATGAGCAGTTCTTC. It encodes CASSDRGSPNEQFF.

In its sample, this clonotype was seen many times. This chain connects TRBV30 to TRBJ2-4; a weak D match, TRBD1 (6 bases). This CDR3 is built from 12 residues. Per the germline V gene, CDR1 is GTSNPN and CDR2 is SVGIG (reference sequence). Trimming removed 0 bases at V and 15 bases at J, with 15 bases between. The CDR3, as DNA: TGTGCCTGGAGTGTACAGGGCAGTTGGGTGTACTTC. This sequence encodes CAWSVQGSWVYF.

In its sample, this clonotype was seen many times. V usage is TRBV4-1 and J usage is TRBJ2-7; D might be TRBD2 (5 bases). The CDR3 covers 15 residues. Deletions cut 0 bases from V and 7 bases from J, with 16 bases between. Germline values: CDR1 MGHRA, CDR2 YSYEKL. The chain's CDR3 is CASSQDPRTPGEQYF. CDR3 DNA sequence: TGCGCCAGCAGCCAAGACCCCAGGACCCCGGGGGAGCAGTACTTC.

There are many counts of this clonotype. The chain joins TRBV14 to TRBJ1-4; tentative D call: TRBD1 (5 bases). Deletions cut 1 base from V and 5 bases from J, with 11 bases between. Germline V lookup: CDR1 SGHDN, CDR2 FVKESK. There are 15 residues in the CDR3. The CDR3: CASSQVRTPNEKLFF. The CDR3 DNA reads TGTGCCAGCAGCCAAGTAAGGACACCGAATGAAAAACTGTTTTTT.

A word on this clonotype: Given a far larger clone just one base away, this is likely a sequencing read error. The chain employs TRBV13 and TRBJ2-1; 11 bases align to TRBD2. The CDR3 totals 15 residues. The V gene's germline CDR1 is PRHDT and CDR2 FYEKMQ (reference sequence). The V gene end was trimmed by 6 bases and the J gene end by 8 bases; junction bases not matched to a gene: 9. CDR3 in amino acids: CASSELAGAVDEQFF. The CDR3, as DNA: TGTGCCAGCAGTGAACTAGCGGGAGCTGTGGATGAGCAGTTCTTC.

This clonotype turned up a few times. The junction shows a germline mismatch at one end, possibly a read error. CDR3 sequence (DNA): TGCGCCAGCAGCCAAGATTTTATCCCCGGGGAGCCGTTTTTT. It codes for CASSQDFIPGEPFF. The chain has TRBV4-1 and TRBJ2-2; TRBD2 is a possible D gene (5 bases). Germline V gene data show CDR1 as MGHRA and CDR2 as YSYEKL. The CDR3 runs to 14 residues.

This clonotype was counted ten times or more. The V gene is TRBV28, the J gene TRBJ2-7, with D unclear. CDR1 is MDHEN, CDR2 SYDVKM, per germline. The V end was cut by 3 bases, the J end by 4 bases, with 13 bases between. The CDR3 runs 14 residues. In DNA, the CDR3 is TGTGCCAGCAGTTTGTCCGCAGACTCGTACGAGCAGTACTTC. Amino acid sequence: CASSLSADSYEQYF.

The rearrangement uses TRBV20-1 and TRBJ2-7; 10 bases map to TRBD1. There are 13 residues in the CDR3. Per germline, CDR1 DFQATT and CDR2 SNEGSKA (reference sequence). J gave up 5 bases and V 3 bases, and 4 bases lay outside the gene matches. The CDR3 loop is CSARGQGLNEQYF. CDR3 sequence (DNA): TGCAGTGCTAGGGGACAGGGGTTGAACGAGCAGTACTTC.

As regards this clonotype: The junction shows a germline mismatch at one end, possibly a read error. The rearrangement links TRBV6-8 to TRBJ1-4; maybe TRBD1 (5 bases). Per germline, CDR1 MNHGY and CDR2 SAAAGT. CDR3 size: 12 residues. The CDR3 region is CAGRATNEKLFF. In DNA, the CDR3 is TGTGCCGGCAGGGCAACTAATGAAAAACTGTTTTTT.

This clonotype has at least ten counts. DNA for the CDR3: TGCGCCAGCAGCCAAGATGAGGCCCGGGGGACTAATGAAAAACTGTTTTTT. Protein sequence: CASSQDEARGTNEKLFF. This sequence joins TRBV4-3 and TRBJ1-4; the D gene is possibly TRBD1 (5 bases). The ends were cut back, 0 bases at V and 2 bases at J, with 13 bases in the middle. Germline loops: CDR1 LGHNA, CDR2 YSLEER. The CDR3 runs to 17 residues.

In its sample, this clonotype was seen many times. The rearrangement joins TRBV7-8 to TRBJ1-5, with D perhaps TRBD1 (5 bases). The CDR3 covers 13 residues. V gave up 6 bases and J gave up 1 base, with 7 bases separating them. Germline CDR1 SGHVS, CDR2 FQNEAQ. The CDR3 sequence: CASSGGSNQPQHF. CDR3 nucleotide sequence: TGTGCCAGCAGTGGGGGGAGCAATCAGCCCCAGCATTTT.

This clonotype was counted between two and nine times. Because the CDR3's place on the DNA is in doubt, the DNA is left out and the CDR3 is given as listed by TCRdb. V is TRBV3-1 and J is TRBJ2-2; the D call of TRBD2 is as the table states it, not checked on the DNA. From germline, CDR1 is LGHDT and CDR2 YNNKEL (reference sequence). The CDR3 region is 19 residues in length, termini included. CDR3 sequence: CASSQDLEREGHTPGSCFF.